The clone carrying this T cell receptor beta chain showed up just once. The target antigen is unknown. The sample is drawn from a study of cytomegalovirus exposure and HLA in healthy donors. The wider study: Membership in the Caucasian-associated ancestry cluster was found for 75% to 85% of approximately 380 genotyped donors.

CDR3 length: 12 residues. Between the trimmed V and J ends, which lost 0 bases and 5 bases, there was a span of 4 bases. The V gene's germline CDR1 is GTSNPN and CDR2 SVGIG (reference sequence). This PCR relied on a set of 60 Vbeta primers and 13 Jbeta primers. Original handling: In a later analysis, about 9.9 million of 65 million to 80 million unique beta chains occurred in at least two donors. Libraries were prepared by immunoSEQ multiplex PCR; TCRdb keeps only in-frame clonotypes and omits some of them. Clone size and V and J calls were adopted from that table, with D and trimming inferred from the DNA. The table includes 150,000 to 200,000 clones, around 83% detected once. Whole-study results and caveats: Later on, an analysis tied 18,000 or so TCR beta sequences to HLA alleles at 0.05 false discovery rate. As a later analysis revealed, the rate of TCR association differed by HLA locus, with DRB1 most and HLA-C fewest.

The TCR originated in a male donor in good health and CMV-seropositive. The V call is TRBV30, the J call TRBJ1-4; D unclear. The sequencing input was PBMCs. CDR3 bases: TGTGCCTGGAGTGTACAAAATGAAAAACTGTTTTTT. Its translation: CAWSVQNEKLFF.